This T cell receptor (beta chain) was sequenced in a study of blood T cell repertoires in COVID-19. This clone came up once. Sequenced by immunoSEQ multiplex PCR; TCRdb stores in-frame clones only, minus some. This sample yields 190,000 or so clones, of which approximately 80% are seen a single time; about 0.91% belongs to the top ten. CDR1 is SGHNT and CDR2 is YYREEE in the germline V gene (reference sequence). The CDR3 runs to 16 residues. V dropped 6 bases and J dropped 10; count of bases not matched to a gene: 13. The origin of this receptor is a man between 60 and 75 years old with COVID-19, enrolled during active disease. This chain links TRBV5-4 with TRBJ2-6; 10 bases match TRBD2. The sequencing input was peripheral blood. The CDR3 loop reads CASTPGGPSGRNVLTF. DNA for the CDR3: TGTGCCAGCACCCCCGGGGGGCCTAGCGGGAGAAACGTCCTGACTTTC.